Below, one T cell receptor beta chain is given with its context. The antigen is not known. Germline CDR1 and CDR2: DFQATT and SNEGSKA (reference sequence). CDR3 size: 15 residues. J gave up 1 base and V 6 bases, and 10 bases lay outside the gene matches. This sample was taken from a study of CD8 T cells in Susac syndrome. Findings and limits, study-wide: Susac syndrome CD4+ T cell repertoires showed no clonal expansion.

About 0.5 to 1 ug RNA was reverse transcribed with random hexamers. TCRdb ran MiXCR on the immunoSEQ multiplex PCR reads and lists one entry per CDR3 protein. The repertoire holds 150,000 or so distinct CDR3 sequences, with approximately 95% as singletons. The chain combines TRBV20-1 with TRBJ2-3, with TRBD1 matching over 7 bases. This receptor was taken from a human donor with Susac syndrome. Source material: CD4+ T cells from PBMCs. CDR3 sequence reads: CSAPLTGAGTDTQYF. The CDR3 DNA reads TGCAGTGCCCCTCTCACAGGGGCCGGCACAGATACGCAGTATTTT.